The 13 T cell receptor beta chains reported below all come from one sample, sequenced in a study of long-term antiretroviral therapy in people with HIV. Samples were assayed with immunoSEQ v3.0 at survey level. Clones were sequenced by immunoSEQ multiplex PCR, and TCRdb holds only the in-frame ones, with some missing. This sample has about 21,000 clones, with roughly 80% found just once. Sequenced material: unsorted PBMCs, taken 0.9 years after starting antiretroviral therapy. These receptors all stem from a man aged 18-30 years with HIV.

The chain recombines TRBV7-3 with TRBJ1-1, with D perhaps matching TRBD1 (5 bases). Germline loops: CDR1 SGHTA, CDR2 FQGTGA. CDR3 size: 15 residues. Trimming took off 2 bases at V and 4 bases at J, with 14 bases between the two ends. CDR3 sequence reads: CASSLAGGDRTEAFF. CDR3 sequence (DNA): TGTGCCAGCAGCTTAGCTGGAGGGGACCGCACTGAAGCTTTCTTT.

This chain's CDR3 is CASSFDYGYTF. The CDR3 region has the DNA TGTGCCAGCAGCTTCGACTATGGCTACACCTTC. The rearrangement links TRBV7-9 to TRBJ1-2; D gene ambiguous. Germline V gene data show CDR1 as SEHNR and CDR2 as FQNEAQ (reference sequence). The V end lost 3 bases, the J end lost 3 bases, and 2 bases lay between the germline ends. This CDR3 region has 11 residues.

This clone was observed once. V gene TRBV10-3 combines with J gene TRBJ1-2, with D possibly matching TRBD1 (5 bases). The CDR3 loop spans 14 amino acids. The V gene's germline CDR1 is ENHRY and CDR2 SYGVKD. Trimming took off 7 bases at V and 4 bases at J, with 16 bases between the two ends. The CDR3 nucleotides are TGTGCCATCACGGGACCCGGGGATAGCTATGGCTACACCTTC. Translation: CAITGPGDSYGYTF.

The chain is built from TRBV29-1 and TRBJ2-3; the D is unclear. CDR3 length: 10 amino acids. Looked up from germline, CDR1 is SQVTM and CDR2 is ANQGSEA. V was shortened by 4 bases and J by 3 bases, with 2 bases between the two germline ends. The CDR3 nucleotides are TGCAGCGTTGGGACAGATACGCAGTATTTT. This encodes CSVGTDTQYF.

The chain employs TRBV18 and TRBJ2-5; perhaps TRBD1 as D (6 bases). The germline V and J ends were trimmed by 6 bases and 5 bases, with 16 bases remaining between them. Per germline, CDR1 KGHSH and CDR2 LQKENI. This CDR3 region has 14 residues. This chain's CDR3 is CASSPAGVGETQYF. CDR3 coding DNA: TGTGCCAGCTCCCCCGCAGGGGTCGGGGAGACCCAGTACTTC.

This clone was found once. This chain joins TRBV7-2 and TRBJ1-1; D call uncertain. CDR3 length equals 13 residues. Trimming took off 2 bases at V and 1 base at J, with 5 bases between the two ends. Germline CDR1 and CDR2: SGHTA and FQGNSA. CDR3 sequence: CASSLPENTEAFF. The CDR3 DNA follows: TGTGCCAGCAGCTTACCAGAGAACACTGAAGCTTTCTTT. Together with reference TRBV7-2 and TRBJ1-1, the CDR3 gives the full variable domain: GAGVSQSPSNKVTEKGKDVELRCDPISGHTALYWYRQSLGQGLEFLIYFQGNSAPDKSGLPSDRFSAERTGGSVSTLTIQRTQQEDSAVYLCASSLPENTEAFFGQGTRLTVV.

This clone was observed a few times. Compared with germline, one end of the junction differs, possibly owing to a read error. V gene TRBV2 combines with J gene TRBJ1-5; 7 bases align to TRBD1. The CDR3 contains 11 residues. Germline CDR1 reads SNHLY; CDR2 reads FYNNEI. The CDR3 DNA follows: TGTGCCAGCAGCTCGGGACAGCTCCAGCATTTT. Protein product: CASSSGQLQHF.

This rearrangement joins TRBV2 to TRBJ2-1; 7 nucleotides match TRBD1. The germline V gene has CDR1 SNHLY and CDR2 FYNNEI. This CDR3 spans 16 amino acids. J was trimmed by 4 bases and V by 2 bases; bases with no gene match: 8. CDR3 in amino acids: CASSESAGRGYNEQFF. DNA for the CDR3: TGTGCCAGCAGTGAATCGGCGGGCAGGGGGTACAATGAGCAGTTCTTC.

The chain joins TRBV28 to TRBJ1-5; tentative D call: TRBD1 (6 bases). Germline V gene data show CDR1 as MDHEN and CDR2 as SYDVKM. CDR3 length: 16 residues. V dropped 6 bases and J dropped 0 bases, with 15 bases sitting between them. This chain's CDR3 is CASSHIAGVSNQPQHF. The DNA of the CDR3 is TGTGCCAGCAGCCACATTGCAGGGGTTAGCAATCAGCCCCAGCATTTT.

A few counts support this clone. J is TRBJ1-5 and V is TRBV6-1; 7 nucleotides agree with TRBD1. Germline V gives CDR1 MNHNS, CDR2 SASEGT. Germline trimming cut 2 bases from V and 3 bases from J; bases unmatched to any gene: 4. CDR3 length: 15 residues. The CDR3: CASSEMTGYNQPQHF. DNA for the CDR3: TGTGCCAGCAGTGAAATGACAGGGTACAATCAGCCCCAGCATTTT.

The genes are TRBV28 and TRBJ1-3; perhaps TRBD1 as D (5 bases). Per germline, CDR1 MDHEN and CDR2 SYDVKM. V lost 8 bases and J 0 bases, leaving 8 bases between the germline ends. The CDR3 runs to 13 residues. Here the CDR3 DNA reads TGTGCCAGCTCAGGACACTCTGGAAACACCATATATTTT. It specifies CASSGHSGNTIYF.

The gene calls are TRBV9 and TRBJ2-2, with 7 bases matching TRBD2. Germline V gene lookup returns CDR1 SGDLS and CDR2 YYNGEE. V gave up 2 bases and J gave up 7 bases; unmatched junction bases: 14. The CDR3 consists of 17 residues. The CDR3 protein is CASSVQGNAGVSGELFF. CDR3 DNA sequence: TGTGCCAGCAGCGTCCAGGGCAATGCGGGGGTGAGCGGGGAGCTGTTTTTT.

V usage is TRBV7-9 and J usage is TRBJ2-1; tentatively, D is TRBD2 (6 bases). From germline, CDR1 is SEHNR and CDR2 FQNEAQ (reference sequence). There are 15 residues in the CDR3. V lost 5 bases, J lost 0 bases, and 11 bases lay in between. The DNA of the CDR3 is TGTGCCAGCAGCCCTGGACTAAGCTCCTACAATGAGCAGTTCTTC. Encoded protein: CASSPGLSSYNEQFF.